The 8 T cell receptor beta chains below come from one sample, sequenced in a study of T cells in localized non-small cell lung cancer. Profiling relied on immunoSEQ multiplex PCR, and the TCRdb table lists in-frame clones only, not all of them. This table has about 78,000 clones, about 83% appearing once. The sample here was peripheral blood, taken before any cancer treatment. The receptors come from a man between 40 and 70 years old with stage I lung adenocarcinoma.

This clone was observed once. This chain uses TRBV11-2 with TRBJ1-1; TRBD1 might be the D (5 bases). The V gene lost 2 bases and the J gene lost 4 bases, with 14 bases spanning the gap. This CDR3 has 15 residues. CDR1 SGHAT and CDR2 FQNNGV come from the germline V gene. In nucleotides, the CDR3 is TGTGCCAGCAGCTTACCCCCCAGGCAGGGCACTGAAGCTTTCTTT. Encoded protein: CASSLPPRQGTEAFF. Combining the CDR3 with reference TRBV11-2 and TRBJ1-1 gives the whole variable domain EAGVAQSPRYKIIEKRQSVAFWCNPISGHATLYWYQQILGQGPKLLIQFQNNGVVDDSQLPKDRFSAERLKGVDSTLKIQPAKLEDSAVYLCASSLPPRQGTEAFFGQGTRLTVV.

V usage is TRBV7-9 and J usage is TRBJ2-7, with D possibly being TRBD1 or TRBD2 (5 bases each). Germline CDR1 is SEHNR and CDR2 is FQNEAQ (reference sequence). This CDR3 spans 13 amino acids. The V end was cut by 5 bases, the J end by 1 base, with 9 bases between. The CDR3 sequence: CASSTGPSYEQYF. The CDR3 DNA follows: TGTGCCAGCAGCACGGGACCATCCTACGAGCAGTACTTC.

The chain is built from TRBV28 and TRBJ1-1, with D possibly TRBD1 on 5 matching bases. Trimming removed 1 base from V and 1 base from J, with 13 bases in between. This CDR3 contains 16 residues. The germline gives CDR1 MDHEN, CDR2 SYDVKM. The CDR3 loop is CASSLYSGHWNTEAFF. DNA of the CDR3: TGTGCCAGCAGTTTATATTCCGGACATTGGAACACTGAAGCTTTCTTT.

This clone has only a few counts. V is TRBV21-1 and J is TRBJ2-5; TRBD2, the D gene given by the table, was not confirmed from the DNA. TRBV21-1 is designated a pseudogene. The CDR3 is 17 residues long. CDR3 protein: CASSKVDGEIRGETQYF. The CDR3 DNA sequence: TGTGCCAGCAGCAAAGTAGACGGGGAGATCCGGGGGGAGACCCAGTACTTC.

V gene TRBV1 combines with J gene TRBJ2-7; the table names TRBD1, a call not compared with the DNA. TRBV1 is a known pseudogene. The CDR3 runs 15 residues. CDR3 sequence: CTSSQENRGPYEQYF. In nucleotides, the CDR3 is TGCACCAGCAGCCAAGAGAACAGGGGCCCCTACGAGCAGTACTTC.

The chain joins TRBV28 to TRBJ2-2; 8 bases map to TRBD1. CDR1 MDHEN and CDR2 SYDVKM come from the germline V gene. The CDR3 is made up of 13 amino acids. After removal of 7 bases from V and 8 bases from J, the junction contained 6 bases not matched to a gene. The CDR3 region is CASTGGALGELFF. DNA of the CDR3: TGTGCCAGCACAGGGGGCGCGTTAGGGGAGCTGTTTTTT.

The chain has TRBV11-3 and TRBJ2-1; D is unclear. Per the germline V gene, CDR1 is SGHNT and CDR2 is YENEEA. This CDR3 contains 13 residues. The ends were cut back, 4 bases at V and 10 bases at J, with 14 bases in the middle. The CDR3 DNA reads TGTGCCAGCAGCTCCACTGGTGAGAGAGAGCAGTTCTTC. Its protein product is CASSSTGEREQFF.

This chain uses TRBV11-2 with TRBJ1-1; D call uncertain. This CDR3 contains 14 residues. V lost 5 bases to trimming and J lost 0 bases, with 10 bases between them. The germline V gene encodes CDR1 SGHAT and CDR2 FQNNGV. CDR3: CASSLSSLNTEAFF. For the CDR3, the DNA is TGTGCCAGCAGCCTCTCCTCTTTGAACACTGAAGCTTTCTTT.